The 13 T cell receptor beta chains below were found in one sample sequenced in a study of blood T cells in healthy people across ages. For the second PCR, which ran for about 7 to 11 cycles, a sample-barcoded 5' primer and a J-beta primer mix were used. TCRdb re-called the 5' RACE reads through MiXCR, storing one row per CDR3 protein. The sample comprises some 710,000 distinct CDR3 sequences, 20% to 25% of which are singletons, and around a fifth rests with the top ten. Sequenced sample: blood. The receptors come from a man between 70 and 80 years old in good health.

This clonotype occurred many times. The chain carries TRBV12-3 or TRBV12-4 and TRBJ2-7; 8 bases are a match to TRBD2. The CDR3 is made up of 12 amino acids. With 5 bases clipped from V and 6 bases from J, the junction kept 3 bases outside the gene matches. This chain's CDR3 is CASSRLAGEQYF. DNA of the CDR3: TGTGCCAGCAGTCGCCTAGCGGGCGAGCAGTACTTC.

This clonotype has a handful of counts. CDR3 nucleotides: TGTGCCAGCAGCTTTGTAGGCCTGGAGCAGTACGTC. Translation: CASSFVGLEQYV. The V call is TRBV7-2, the J call TRBJ2-7, with D uncertain. With 3 bases removed from V and 7 bases from J, the gap between germline ends came to 10 bases. The CDR3 runs 12 residues. The germline CDR1 and CDR2 sequences are SGHTA and FQGNSA.

This clonotype was seen a handful of times. V is TRBV12-3 or TRBV12-4 and J is TRBJ2-7; tentative D call: TRBD2 (6 bases). The CDR3 extends over 13 amino acids. Deletions cut 4 bases from V and 3 bases from J, with 10 bases between. The CDR3 DNA reads TGTGCCAGCAGTTACGGGGGAGGCTACGAGCAGTACTTC. This codes for CASSYGGGYEQYF.

Regarding this clonotype: The conserved phenylalanine or tryptophan is not found at the CDR3 terminus, so this likely reflects a read error. The chain employs TRBV20-1 and TRBJ1-2; D is perhaps TRBD1 (5 bases). The ends were cut back, 0 bases at V and 6 bases at J, with 11 bases in the middle. This CDR3 is 13 amino acids long. Germline loops: CDR1 DFQATT, CDR2 SNEGSKA (reference sequence). Here the CDR3 DNA reads TGCAGTGCTAGAGAGGGAAAAGGGGATGGCTACACCCTC. It is translated as CSAREGKGDGYTL.

The rearrangement joins TRBV11-2 to TRBJ1-2; 9 nucleotides agree with TRBD1. This CDR3 comprises 16 residues. Germline CDR1 reads SGHAT; CDR2 reads FQNNGV. With 0 bases clipped from V and 4 bases from J, the junction kept 6 bases outside the gene matches. CDR3 nucleotides: TGTGCCAGCAGCTTAGATAACAGGGGGCCCTTCTATGGCTACACCTTC. Encoded protein: CASSLDNRGPFYGYTF.

The chain is built from TRBV5-6 and TRBJ1-4, with 9 nucleotides matching TRBD1. The CDR3 consists of 16 residues. V lost 4 bases, J lost 8 bases, and 12 bases stayed unmatched. Germline assignment: CDR1 SGHDT and CDR2 YYEEEE. CDR3 coding DNA: TGTGCCAGCAGCCAACCAGGGACAGGGAGGGGAGAAAAACTGTTTTTT. It yields the protein CASSQPGTGRGEKLFF.

J is TRBJ1-1 and V is TRBV6-6, with D hard to call. Germline assignment: CDR1 MNHNY and CDR2 SVGAGI (reference sequence). The CDR3 loop spans 12 amino acids. Trimming removed 2 bases at V and 3 bases at J, with 4 bases between. The CDR3 is CASSYTDTEAFF. Here the CDR3 DNA reads TGTGCCAGCAGTTACACAGACACTGAAGCTTTCTTT.

In its sample, this clonotype was seen many times. This chain joins TRBV29-1 and TRBJ2-3; D is possibly TRBD1 or TRBD2 (5 bases each). Germline CDR1 and CDR2: SQVTM and ANQGSEA. The germline V and J ends were trimmed by 7 bases and 8 bases, with 10 bases remaining between them. CDR3 size: 10 residues. The CDR3 nucleotides read TGCAGCGCCGAGGGGTCTACGCAGTATTTT. Translation gives CSAEGSTQYF.

This clonotype was detected a few times. CDR3 DNA sequence: TGTGCCACCAGTGATTTGCAGAGTATAGGGGCCAGCAATGAGCAGTTCTTC. Protein: CATSDLQSIGASNEQFF. This chain uses TRBV24-1 with TRBJ2-1; D possibly corresponds to TRBD1 (5 bases). Trimming left V 0 bases short and J 6 bases short, with 17 bases between. CDR3 length: 17 amino acids. Germline V gene data show CDR1 as KGHDR and CDR2 as SFDVKD.

The V call is TRBV2, the J call TRBJ2-1; 11 positions agree with TRBD2. CDR3 length equals 16 residues. In germline, CDR1 is SNHLY, CDR2 FYNNEI. J gave up 5 bases and V 2 bases, and 5 bases lay outside the gene matches. In nucleotides, the CDR3 is TGTGCCAGCAGTGAAACCCGACTAGCGGGAAACAATGAGCAGTTCTTC. The encoded protein is CASSETRLAGNNEQFF.

This clonotype was seen a handful of times. The rearrangement links TRBV3-1 to TRBJ2-5; D is ambiguous. The CDR3 contains 12 residues. Trimming removed 1 base at V and 11 bases at J, with 11 bases between. Germline-derived CDR1 and CDR2 are LGHDT and YNNKEL (reference sequence). CDR3 amino acids: CASSQGSRQQYF. Here the CDR3 DNA reads TGTGCCAGCAGCCAAGGGTCGCGGCAGCAGTACTTC.

There are a few counts of this clonotype. The chain uses TRBV3-1 and TRBJ1-1; D possibly corresponds to TRBD1 (5 bases). The CDR3 totals 16 residues. Trimming took 0 bases from V and 1 from J, leaving 12 bases between them. Germline V CDR1 and CDR2: LGHDT, YNNKEL (reference sequence). As DNA, the CDR3 is TGTGCCAGCAGCCAAGATTGGGGGGAAACGAACACTGAAGCTTTCTTT. It yields the protein CASSQDWGETNTEAFF.

The V call is TRBV20-1, the J call TRBJ2-7; no reliable D call. The CDR3 has 13 residues. V lost 0 bases to trimming and J lost 4 bases, with 10 bases between them. Germline V gives CDR1 DFQATT, CDR2 SNEGSKA (reference sequence). CDR3 sequence: CSARDSRWYEQYF. The CDR3 DNA follows: TGCAGTGCTAGAGACTCGAGGTGGTACGAGCAGTACTTC.